This is a list of T cell receptor beta chains from one sample in a study of cytomegalovirus exposure and HLA in healthy donors. Using immunoSEQ multiplex PCR, the repertoire was profiled, and TCRdb retains in-frame clones only, with some absent. The table includes about 160,000 clones, approximately 80% detected once. Sequenced material: PBMCs. The receptors were sampled from a man aged 50-60 years in good health and CMV-seropositive. Each CDR3 is given with its conserved first and last residue. The D gene is left open where the match is weak. Part of the rows lack a size; the others show once, few, many or a class for expanded clones.

V gene: TRBV5-1; D gene: -; J gene: TRBJ1-3; clone size: -; CDR3 DNA: TGCGCCAGCAGTCGGGACATGGACACTGGAAACACCATATATTTT; CDR3 protein: CASSRDMDTGNTIYF
V gene: TRBV6-1; D gene: -; J gene: TRBJ2-1; clone size: -; CDR3 DNA: TGTGCCAGCTACCTCGGGAGTGACCCTAACAATGAGCAGTTCTTC; CDR3 protein: CASYLGSDPNNEQFF
V gene: TRBV5-1; D gene: TRBD2; J gene: TRBJ2-1; clone size: -; CDR3 DNA: TGCGCCAGCAGCTTGGGGATTGCAGCGCGGACTAGCGGGAGGGCCAACCCTCGTCTCAATGAGCAGTTCTTC; CDR3 protein: CASSLGIAARTSGRANPRLNEQFF
V gene: TRBV19; D gene: -; J gene: TRBJ1-5; clone size: once; CDR3 DNA: TGTGCCAGTAGAGAAGGCAGGGGTCGCGAACAGCCCCAGCATTTT; CDR3 protein: CASREGRGREQPQHF
V gene: TRBV2; D gene: TRBD1; J gene: TRBJ2-2; clone size: -; CDR3 DNA: TGTGCCAGCTTCCTAGGGACAGCCAACACCGGGGAGCTGTTTTTT; CDR3 protein: CASFLGTANTGELFF
V gene: TRBV19; D gene: TRBD1; J gene: TRBJ1-5; clone size: -; CDR3 DNA: TGTGCCAGTAGTATGGCAGGGGGTAGCAATCAGCCCCAGCATTTT; CDR3 protein: CASSMAGGSNQPQHF
V gene: TRBV28; D gene: TRBD2; J gene: TRBJ2-3; clone size: -; CDR3 DNA: TGTGCCAGCAGAACTAGCGGGAGTGCGGATACGCAGTATTTT; CDR3 protein: CASRTSGSADTQYF
V gene: TRBV15; D gene: -; J gene: TRBJ2-7; clone size: few; CDR3 DNA: TGTGCCACCAGCAGAGTTAGGGGTTTATCCTACGAGCAGTACTTC; CDR3 protein: CATSRVRGLSYEQYF
V gene: TRBV11-3; D gene: TRBD1; J gene: TRBJ2-4; clone size: -; CDR3 DNA: TGTGCCAGCAGCCGCTCGGGACAGGGAGAGGGCATTCAGTACTTC; CDR3 protein: CASSRSGQGEGIQYF
V gene: TRBV29-1; D gene: TRBD1; J gene: TRBJ2-1; clone size: -; CDR3 DNA: TGCAGCGTCGTAATTAGGGGGCGGTGGGGCTACAATGAGCAGTTCTTC; CDR3 protein: CSVVIRGRWGYNEQFF
V gene: TRBV5-6; D gene: TRBD2; J gene: TRBJ2-5; clone size: -; CDR3 DNA: TGTGCCAGCAGCACACCGGGACTAGCGGGGCAAGAGACCCAGTACTTC; CDR3 protein: CASSTPGLAGQETQYF
V gene: TRBV7-9; D gene: TRBD2; J gene: TRBJ2-3; clone size: -; CDR3 DNA: TGTGCCAGCAGCTTAGCGGGATGGTCTAGCGGGGGGGAAGATACGCAGTATTTT; CDR3 protein: CASSLAGWSSGGEDTQYF
V gene: TRBV6-5; D gene: -; J gene: TRBJ2-1; clone size: -; CDR3 DNA: TGTGCCAGCAGTTGGTACACGGAGGAACGTGGGAATGAGCAGTTCTTC; CDR3 protein: CASSWYTEERGNEQFF
V gene: TRBV27; D gene: TRBD2; J gene: TRBJ2-1; clone size: -; CDR3 DNA: TGTGCCAGCCTCCCTGGGACTAGCGGGATCAATGAGCAGTTCTTC; CDR3 protein: CASLPGTSGINEQFF
V gene: TRBV18; D gene: -; J gene: TRBJ1-5; clone size: once; CDR3 DNA: TGTGCCAGCTCACCCAGGGCGGGGAGGGATAGCAATCAGCCCCAGCATTTT; CDR3 protein: CASSPRAGRDSNQPQHF
V gene: TRBV5-1; D gene: -; J gene: TRBJ2-2; clone size: -; CDR3 DNA: TGCGCCAGCAGCTTGGCAGGACACGGAAACACCGGGGAGCTGTTTTTT; CDR3 protein: CASSLAGHGNTGELFF
V gene: TRBV7-9; D gene: -; J gene: TRBJ2-5; clone size: -; CDR3 DNA: TGTGCCAGCAGCTGGCCCCCCGCGGGGCAAGAGACCCAGTACTTC; CDR3 protein: CASSWPPAGQETQYF
V gene: TRBV5-5; D gene: -; J gene: TRBJ1-2; clone size: -; CDR3 DNA: TGTGCCAGCAGCTTGCTCCCGGGGGGGATCGATGGCTACACCTTC; CDR3 protein: CASSLLPGGIDGYTF
V gene: TRBV18; D gene: -; J gene: TRBJ1-6; clone size: -; CDR3 DNA: TGTGCCAGCTCACCCCGGGACACTGTTAATTCACCCCTCCACTTT; CDR3 protein: CASSPRDTVNSPLHF
V gene: TRBV28; D gene: TRBD2; J gene: TRBJ2-3; clone size: -; CDR3 DNA: TGTGCCAGCAGTTTCGTCCGCGGGAGGGGGGATACGCAGTATTTT; CDR3 protein: CASSFVRGRGDTQYF
V gene: TRBV5-1; D gene: TRBD2; J gene: TRBJ2-3; clone size: -; CDR3 DNA: TGCGCCAGCAGCCCCGGGAGGCTAGCGGGGGCCACAGATACGCAGTATTTT; CDR3 protein: CASSPGRLAGATDTQYF
V gene: TRBV7-3; D gene: TRBD2; J gene: TRBJ2-1; clone size: few; CDR3 DNA: TGTGCCTCCAGGGCTAGCGGGACGAATGAGCAGTTCTTC; CDR3 protein: CASRASGTNEQFF
V gene: TRBV2; D gene: -; J gene: TRBJ1-5; clone size: -; CDR3 DNA: TGTGCCAGCAGTGAAGGGCGGAGCAATCAGCCCCAGCATTTT; CDR3 protein: CASSEGRSNQPQHF
V gene: TRBV2; D gene: -; J gene: TRBJ2-6; clone size: few; CDR3 DNA: TGTGCCAGCAGTCCGAGGTCTGGGGCCAACGTCCTGACTTTC; CDR3 protein: CASSPRSGANVLTF
V gene: TRBV6-5; D gene: TRBD1; J gene: TRBJ1-2; clone size: -; CDR3 DNA: TGTGCCAGCAGTTACACCCTGGCAGGGGGACGGGGCTACACCTTC; CDR3 protein: CASSYTLAGGRGYTF
V gene: TRBV6-1; D gene: -; J gene: TRBJ1-2; clone size: many; CDR3 DNA: TGTGCCAGCAGTGAAATTCAGGACAAGGCCCATCCGAACTATGGCTACACCTTC; CDR3 protein: CASSEIQDKAHPNYGYTF
V gene: TRBV5-1; D gene: TRBD1; J gene: TRBJ2-1; clone size: -; CDR3 DNA: TGCGCCAGCAGCACTACAGGGGTGTCCTACAATGAGCAGTTCTTC; CDR3 protein: CASSTTGVSYNEQFF
V gene: TRBV21-1; D gene: -; J gene: TRBJ1-2; clone size: -; CDR3 DNA: TGTGCCAGCAGCCCTGCTCGGGACAGGGCCTCCTATGGCTACACCTTC; CDR3 protein: CASSPARDRASYGYTF
V gene: TRBV10-3; D gene: TRBD2; J gene: TRBJ2-1; clone size: -; CDR3 DNA: TGTGCCATCAGTAGACTCGGGACTACTATCGAAACCTACAATGAGCAGTTCTTC; CDR3 protein: CAISRLGTTIETYNEQFF
V gene: TRBV5-4; D gene: -; J gene: TRBJ2-5; clone size: few; CDR3 DNA: TGTGCCAGCAGCTTGGGCGCGGGGGAGACCCAGTACTTC; CDR3 protein: CASSLGAGETQYF
V gene: TRBV9; D gene: TRBD1; J gene: TRBJ2-2; clone size: -; CDR3 DNA: TGTGCCAGCAGCGCCACAGGGGGCGAGAACGGGGAGCTGTTTTTT; CDR3 protein: CASSATGGENGELFF
V gene: TRBV5-4; D gene: TRBD2; J gene: TRBJ2-1; clone size: -; CDR3 DNA: TGTGCCAGCAGCCTCGGGCTAGCGGGAGGATTCAATGAGCAGTTCTTC; CDR3 protein: CASSLGLAGGFNEQFF
V gene: TRBV7-9; D gene: TRBD1; J gene: TRBJ2-3; clone size: -; CDR3 DNA: TGTGCCAGCAGCCAAGGGGGCTCAGATACGCAGTATTTT; CDR3 protein: CASSQGGSDTQYF
V gene: TRBV2; D gene: -; J gene: TRBJ1-4; clone size: -; CDR3 DNA: TGTGCCAGCAGTTCCGGGGTGGAAAAACTGTTTTTT; CDR3 protein: CASSSGVEKLFF
V gene: TRBV25-1; D gene: TRBD1; J gene: TRBJ1-5; clone size: few; CDR3 DNA: TGTGCCAGCAGTCAGACAGGGGATCAGCCCCAGCATTTT; CDR3 protein: CASSQTGDQPQHF
V gene: TRBV5-1; D gene: -; J gene: TRBJ1-2; clone size: few; CDR3 DNA: TGCGCCAGCAGACGGGAAGCCGAGGGCTATGGCTACACCTTC; CDR3 protein: CASRREAEGYGYTF
V gene: TRBV6-1; D gene: TRBD1; J gene: TRBJ2-3; clone size: -; CDR3 DNA: TGTGCCAGCAGTGCAAGAGTCGGGACAGGCAGCACAGATACGCAGTATTTT; CDR3 protein: CASSARVGTGSTDTQYF
V gene: TRBV5-1; D gene: -; J gene: TRBJ2-4; clone size: -; CDR3 DNA: TGCGCCAGCAGCGAGGGTTGGGGGGTAGCCAAAAACATTCAGTACTTC; CDR3 protein: CASSEGWGVAKNIQYF
V gene: TRBV4-1; D gene: TRBD2; J gene: TRBJ2-1; clone size: -; CDR3 DNA: TGCGCCAGCAGCCAAAGACTAGCGGGAGGGTCCTACAATGAGCAGTTCTTC; CDR3 protein: CASSQRLAGGSYNEQFF
V gene: TRBV9; D gene: -; J gene: TRBJ2-1; clone size: -; CDR3 DNA: TGTGCCAGCAGCGTAGGGAGTGGGTGGGAGAGGAGCTCCTACAATGAGCAGTTCTTC; CDR3 protein: CASSVGSGWERSSYNEQFF
V gene: TRBV5-1; D gene: -; J gene: TRBJ1-1; clone size: -; CDR3 DNA: TGCGCCAGCAGCATGACAGAGACCACTGAAGCTTTCTTT; CDR3 protein: CASSMTETTEAFF
V gene: TRBV14; D gene: -; J gene: TRBJ2-1; clone size: -; CDR3 DNA: TGTGCCAGCAGCCAAGATTTATGGGGAGGGCAGTTCTTC; CDR3 protein: CASSQDLWGGQFF
V gene: TRBV5-4; D gene: TRBD1; J gene: TRBJ1-1; clone size: -; CDR3 DNA: TGTGCCAGCAGCTTGACTGGCAGGGGGAAGAACACTGAAGCTTTCTTT; CDR3 protein: CASSLTGRGKNTEAFF
V gene: TRBV11-1; D gene: TRBD2; J gene: TRBJ2-1; clone size: -; CDR3 DNA: TGTGCCAGCAGCTTAGCGCGGGGGGCCTACAATGAGCAGTTCTTC; CDR3 protein: CASSLARGAYNEQFF
V gene: TRBV27; D gene: -; J gene: TRBJ1-6; clone size: -; CDR3 DNA: TGTGCCAGCAGTTTAGGAGCCTCGGGATCACCCCTCCACTTT; CDR3 protein: CASSLGASGSPLHF
V gene: TRBV4-1; D gene: -; J gene: TRBJ1-4; clone size: -; CDR3 DNA: TGCGCCAGCAGCCAAACAGGACGAGAAAAACTGTTTTTT; CDR3 protein: CASSQTGREKLFF
V gene: TRBV6-1; D gene: TRBD1; J gene: TRBJ1-1; clone size: -; CDR3 DNA: TGTGCCAGCAGGGGGACAGGGAGGAACACTGAAGCTTTCTTT; CDR3 protein: CASRGTGRNTEAFF